The TCR beta chain under discussion was sequenced for a study of T cell responses to AZD1222 COVID-19 vaccine. Study-level results: Repertoires were collected only later (after the peak T cell response had occurred).

Measured with immunoSEQ multiplex PCR; TCRdb has only the in-frame clones, and not every one. The sample holds about 73,000 clones, roughly nine tenths seen once. About this clone itself: Its antigen is not known.

This clonotype was obtained from an adult who received the AZD1222 COVID-19 vaccine. The input for sequencing was peripheral blood, taken 28 days after the second AZD1222 dose.

CDR3 in amino acids: CASSSTGNTGELFF. CDR3 nucleotides: TGTGCCAGCAGCTCGACAGGGAACACCGGGGAGCTGTTTTTT. The chain employs TRBV11-2 and TRBJ2-2, with D possibly being TRBD1 (6 bases). V shed 4 bases and J shed 1 base, with 7 bases lying between them. CDR3 length equals 14 residues. Germline CDR1 SGHAT, CDR2 FQNNGV.